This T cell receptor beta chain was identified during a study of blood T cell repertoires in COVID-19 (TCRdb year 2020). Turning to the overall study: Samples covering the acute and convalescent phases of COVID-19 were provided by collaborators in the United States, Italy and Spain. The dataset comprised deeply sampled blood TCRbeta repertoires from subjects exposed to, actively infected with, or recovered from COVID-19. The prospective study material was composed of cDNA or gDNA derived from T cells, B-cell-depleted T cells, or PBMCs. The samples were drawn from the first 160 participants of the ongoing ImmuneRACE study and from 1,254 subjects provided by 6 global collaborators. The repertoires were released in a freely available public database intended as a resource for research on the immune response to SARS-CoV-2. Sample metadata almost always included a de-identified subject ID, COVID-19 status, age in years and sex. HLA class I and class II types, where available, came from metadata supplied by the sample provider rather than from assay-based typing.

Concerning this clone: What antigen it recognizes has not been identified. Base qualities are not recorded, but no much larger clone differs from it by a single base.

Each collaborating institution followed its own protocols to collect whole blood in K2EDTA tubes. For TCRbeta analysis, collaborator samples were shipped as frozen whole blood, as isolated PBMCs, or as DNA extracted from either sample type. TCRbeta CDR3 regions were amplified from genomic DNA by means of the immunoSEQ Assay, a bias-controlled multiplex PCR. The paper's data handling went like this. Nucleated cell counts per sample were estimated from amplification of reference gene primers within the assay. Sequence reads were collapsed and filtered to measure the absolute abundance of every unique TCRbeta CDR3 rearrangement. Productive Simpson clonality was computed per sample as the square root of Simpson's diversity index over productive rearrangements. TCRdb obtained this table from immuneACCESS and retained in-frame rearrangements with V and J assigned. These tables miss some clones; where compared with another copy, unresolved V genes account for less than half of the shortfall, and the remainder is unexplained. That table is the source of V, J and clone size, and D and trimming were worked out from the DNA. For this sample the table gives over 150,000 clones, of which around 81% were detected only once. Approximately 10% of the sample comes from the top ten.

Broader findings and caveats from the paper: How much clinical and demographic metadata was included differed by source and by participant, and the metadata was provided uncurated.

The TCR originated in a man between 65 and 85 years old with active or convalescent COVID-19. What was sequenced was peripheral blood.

The nucleotides are TGTGCCAGCAGTTCTCGCCGTCTAGCGGGAGTGGGTAATGAGCAGTTCTTC. Translated, this is CASSSRRLAGVGNEQFF. Rearrangement joined TRBV28 to TRBJ2-1, and TRBD2 matches 10 of the central bases. Ends trimmed: V by 4 bases, J by 7 bases; bases unmatched to a gene: 13. Looking up the germline V gene yields CDR1 MDHEN and CDR2 SYDVKM. From the cysteine up to the phenylalanine, the CDR3 has a length of 17 residues. The kept DNA is CDR3 alone, 51 bases in frame from the first base.